This T cell receptor beta chain is drawn from a study of blood T cell repertoires in COVID-19. Study-wide background: The United States, Italy and Spain were the sources of the acute and convalescent COVID-19 samples.

Patients at the Seattle site were enrolled during active infection and followed longitudinally. Original processing notes: Estimated nucleated cell counts came from reference gene primer amplification. TCRdb's copy holds only in-frame clones and misses some; the assay was immunoSEQ multiplex PCR. V and J calls and clone size are given by that table; D and trimming were obtained from the DNA. Found here are roughly 200,000 clones, 70% to 80% of them singletons; the top ten hold about 6.5%. Sequenced material: peripheral blood. The clonotype originates from a woman aged 40 to 49 with COVID-19, enrolled during active disease.

CDR3 DNA: TGTGCCATCAGTTCACTAGCGGGGGGACGCCCGAACACCGGGGAGCTGTTTTTT. Translating gives CAISSLAGGRPNTGELFF. The chain joins TRBV10-3 to TRBJ2-2, with 12 bases fitting TRBD2. V was clipped by 5 bases and J by 0 bases; unmatched bases: 7. The CDR3 spans 18 residues. The germline CDR1 and CDR2 sequences are ENHRY and SYGVKD.